This TCR beta chain was captured by sequencing in a study of cytomegalovirus exposure and HLA in healthy donors. The PCR was carried out with 60 Vbeta primers and 13 Jbeta primers. TCRdb keeps only in-frame clones here, not all; method: immunoSEQ multiplex PCR. The sample shows about 130,000 clones, 80% of them seen only once. General observations from the study: CMV antigen specificity of a few CMV-associated chains was confirmed in vitro.

This CDR3 has 15 residues. Deletions cut 3 bases from V and 2 bases from J, with 12 bases between. Germline V lookup: CDR1 MNHNS, CDR2 SASEGT. Ten or more counts support this clone. Its target is unknown. The chain links TRBV6-1 to TRBJ2-3; D is perhaps TRBD2 (6 bases). Sequencing input: PBMCs. The sequence was collected from a middle-aged woman in good health and CMV-seronegative. The CDR3 reads CASSDGGTDTDTQYF. CDR3 DNA: TGTGCCAGCAGTGATGGGGGGACGGACACAGATACGCAGTATTTT.